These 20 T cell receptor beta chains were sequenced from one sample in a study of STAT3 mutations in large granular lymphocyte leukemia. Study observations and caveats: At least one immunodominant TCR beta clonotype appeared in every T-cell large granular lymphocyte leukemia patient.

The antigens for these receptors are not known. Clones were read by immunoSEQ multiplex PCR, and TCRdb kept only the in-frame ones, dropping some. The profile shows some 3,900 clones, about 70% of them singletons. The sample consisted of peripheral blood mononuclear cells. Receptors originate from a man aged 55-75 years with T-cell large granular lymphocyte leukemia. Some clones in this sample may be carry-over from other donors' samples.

Here the CDR3 DNA reads TGCGCCAGCAGCTTGTCCCAGGGGGCGCCTGGTGAGCAGTTCTTC. It codes for CASSLSQGAPGEQFF. The chain combines TRBV5-1 with TRBJ2-1; the match to TRBD1 covers 8 bases. Germline CDR1 is SGHRS and CDR2 is YFSETQ. This CDR3 is built from 15 residues. The V and J ends lost 1 base and 9 bases, in that order; junction bases with no gene match: 9. The complete variable domain, with remaining parts taken from reference TRBV5-1 and TRBJ2-1, reads KAGVTQTPRYLIKTRGQQVTLSCSPISGHRSVSWYQQTPGQGLQFLFEYFSETQRNKGNFPGRFSGRQFSNSRSEMNVSTLELGDSALYLCASSLSQGAPGEQFFGPGTRLTVL.

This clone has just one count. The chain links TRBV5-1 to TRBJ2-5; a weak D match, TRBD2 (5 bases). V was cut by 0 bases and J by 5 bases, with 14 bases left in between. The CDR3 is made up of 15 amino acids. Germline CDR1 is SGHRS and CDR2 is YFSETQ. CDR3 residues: CASSLAGERRETQYF. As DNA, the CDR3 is TGCGCCAGCAGCTTGGCCGGGGAAAGGAGGGAGACCCAGTACTTC. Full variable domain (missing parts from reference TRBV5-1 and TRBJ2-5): KAGVTQTPRYLIKTRGQQVTLSCSPISGHRSVSWYQQTPGQGLQFLFEYFSETQRNKGNFPGRFSGRQFSNSRSEMNVSTLELGDSALYLCASSLAGERRETQYFGPGTRLLVL.

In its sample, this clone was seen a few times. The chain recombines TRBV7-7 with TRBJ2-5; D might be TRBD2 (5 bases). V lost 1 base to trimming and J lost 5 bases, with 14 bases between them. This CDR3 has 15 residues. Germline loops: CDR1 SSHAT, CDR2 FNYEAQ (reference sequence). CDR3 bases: TGTGCCAGCAGCTTAGGGGTTTCAGGACTTGAGACCCAGTACTTC. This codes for CASSLGVSGLETQYF.

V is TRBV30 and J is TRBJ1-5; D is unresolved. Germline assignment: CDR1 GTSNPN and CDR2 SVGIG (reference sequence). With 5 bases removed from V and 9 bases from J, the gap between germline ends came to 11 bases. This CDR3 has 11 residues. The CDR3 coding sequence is TGTGCCTGGGGGAAAAAGGGGCCCCAGCATTTT. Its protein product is CAWGKKGPQHF.

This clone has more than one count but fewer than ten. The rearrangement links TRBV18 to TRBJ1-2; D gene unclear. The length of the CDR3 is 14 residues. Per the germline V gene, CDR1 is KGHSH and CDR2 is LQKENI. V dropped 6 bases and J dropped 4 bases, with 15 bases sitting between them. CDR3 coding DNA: TGTGCCAGCTCCCTGGACGGTACCCCCTATGGCTACACCTTC. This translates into CASSLDGTPYGYTF.

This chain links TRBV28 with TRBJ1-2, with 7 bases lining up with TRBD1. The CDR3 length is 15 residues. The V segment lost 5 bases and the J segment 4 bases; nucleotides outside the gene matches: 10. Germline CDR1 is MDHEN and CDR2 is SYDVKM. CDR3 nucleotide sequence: TGTGCCAGCAGTATCCCGACAGGGTCGGGCTATGGCTACACCTTC. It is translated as CASSIPTGSGYGYTF.

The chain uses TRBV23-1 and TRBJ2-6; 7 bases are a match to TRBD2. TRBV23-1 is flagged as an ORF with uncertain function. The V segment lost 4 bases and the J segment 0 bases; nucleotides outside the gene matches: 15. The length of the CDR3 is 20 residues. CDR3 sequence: CASSLIPRASGRSGANVLTF. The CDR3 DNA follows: TGCGCCAGCAGTCTAATTCCCCGGGCTAGCGGCCGCTCTGGGGCCAACGTCCTGACTTTC.

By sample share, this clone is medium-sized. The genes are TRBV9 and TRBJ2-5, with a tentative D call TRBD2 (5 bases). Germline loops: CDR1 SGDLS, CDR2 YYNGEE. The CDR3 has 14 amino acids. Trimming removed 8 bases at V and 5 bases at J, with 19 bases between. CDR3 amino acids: CASQAVDVAETQYF. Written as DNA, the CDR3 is TGTGCCAGTCAAGCGGTAGACGTAGCTGAGACCCAGTACTTC.

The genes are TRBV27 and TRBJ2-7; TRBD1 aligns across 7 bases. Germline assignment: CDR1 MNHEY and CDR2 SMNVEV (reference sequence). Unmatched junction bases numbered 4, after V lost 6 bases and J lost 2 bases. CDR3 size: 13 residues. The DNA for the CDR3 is TGTGCCAGCAGAGCGACAGGGACCTACGAGCAGTACTTC. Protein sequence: CASRATGTYEQYF.

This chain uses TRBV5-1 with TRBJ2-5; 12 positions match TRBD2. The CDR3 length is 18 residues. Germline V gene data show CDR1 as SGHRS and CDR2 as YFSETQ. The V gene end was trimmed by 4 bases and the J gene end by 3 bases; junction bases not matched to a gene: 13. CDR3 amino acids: CASSQGLAGTSLKETQYF. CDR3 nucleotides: TGCGCCAGCAGCCAAGGACTAGCGGGGACGTCTTTAAAAGAGACCCAGTACTTC.

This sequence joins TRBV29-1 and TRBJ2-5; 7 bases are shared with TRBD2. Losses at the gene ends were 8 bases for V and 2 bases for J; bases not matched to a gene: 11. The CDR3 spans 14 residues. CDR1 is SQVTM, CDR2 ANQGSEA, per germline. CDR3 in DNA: TGCAGCATTCAAGCGGGGAGCGCTCAAGAGACCCAGTACTTC. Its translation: CSIQAGSAQETQYF.

CDR3 loop: CASSLPQGNYTF. Here the CDR3 DNA reads TGTGCCAGCAGTTTACCACAGGGGAACTACACCTTC. The chain combines TRBV28 with TRBJ1-2, with TRBD1 identical over 7 bases. V lost 2 bases to trimming and J lost 10 bases; unmatched junction nucleotides: 4. Per germline, CDR1 MDHEN and CDR2 SYDVKM. The CDR3 runs to 12 residues.

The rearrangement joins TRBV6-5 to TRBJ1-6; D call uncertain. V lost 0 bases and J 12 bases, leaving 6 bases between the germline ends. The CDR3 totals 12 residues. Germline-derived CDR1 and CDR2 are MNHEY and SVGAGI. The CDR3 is CASSYSSGPLHF. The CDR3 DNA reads TGTGCCAGCAGTTACTCTTCGGGACCCCTCCACTTT.

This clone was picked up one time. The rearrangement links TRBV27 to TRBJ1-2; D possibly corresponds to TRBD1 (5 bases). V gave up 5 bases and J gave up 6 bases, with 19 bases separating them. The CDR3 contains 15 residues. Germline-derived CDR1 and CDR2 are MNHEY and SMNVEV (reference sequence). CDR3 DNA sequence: TGTGCCAGCAGTAGTTTACTCCGGGACTTCGATGGCTACACCTTC. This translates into CASSSLLRDFDGYTF.

CDR3 loop: CASSLGQSLGGRGGTQYF. The CDR3 coding sequence is TGTGCCAGCAGTTTAGGTCAGAGTTTAGGGGGCCGCGGGGGGACCCAGTACTTC. The chain employs TRBV27 and TRBJ2-5, with D perhaps given as TRBD1 or TRBD2 (7 bases each). The CDR3 consists of 18 residues. The germline CDR1 and CDR2 sequences are MNHEY and SMNVEV (reference sequence). The V and J ends lost 2 bases and 7 bases respectively, with 26 bases between them.

The CDR3 DNA follows: TGTGCCAGCAGCTTTCTGGGACAGGGATCTAACTATGGCTACACCTTC. Translated, it gives CASSFLGQGSNYGYTF. The J gene is TRBJ1-2, the V gene TRBV5-6, with 9 positions matching TRBD1. CDR3 length equals 16 residues. The V gene end was trimmed by 2 bases and the J gene end by 0 bases; junction bases not matched to a gene: 5. The germline CDR1 and CDR2 sequences are SGHDT and YYEEEE. Filled out from reference TRBV5-6 and TRBJ1-2, the complete variable domain reads DAGVTQSPTHLIKTRGQQVTLRCSPKSGHDTVSWYQQALGQGPQFIFQYYEEEERQRGNFPDRFSGHQFPNYSSELNVNALLLGDSALYLCASSFLGQGSNYGYTFGSGTRLTVV.

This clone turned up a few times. CDR3 bases: TGTGCCACGGCCGAAGCTTTCTTT. Translation gives CATAEAFF. This chain connects TRBV2 to TRBJ1-1; D remains unclear. Germline lookup yields CDR1 SNHLY and CDR2 FYNNEI. V dropped 10 bases and J dropped 8 bases, with 5 bases sitting between them. This CDR3 has 8 amino acids. The full variable domain, its missing parts supplied by reference TRBV2 and TRBJ1-1, is EPEVTQTPSHQVTQMGQEVILRCVPISNHLYFYWYRQILGQKVEFLVSFYNNEISEKSEIFDDQFSVERPDGSNFTLKIRSTKLEDSAMYFCATAEAFFGQGTRLTVV.

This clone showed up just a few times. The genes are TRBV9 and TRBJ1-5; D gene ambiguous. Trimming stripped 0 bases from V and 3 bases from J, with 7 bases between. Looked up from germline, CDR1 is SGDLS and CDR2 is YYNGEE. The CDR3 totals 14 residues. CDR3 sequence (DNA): TGTGCCAGCAGCGTAGGAACTATCAATCAGCCCCAGCATTTT. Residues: CASSVGTINQPQHF. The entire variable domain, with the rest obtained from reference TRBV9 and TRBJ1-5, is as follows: DSGVTQTPKHLITATGQRVTLRCSPRSGDLSVYWYQQSLDQGLQFLIQYYNGEERAKGNILERFSAQQFPDLHSELNLSSLELGDSALYFCASSVGTINQPQHFGDGTRLSIL.

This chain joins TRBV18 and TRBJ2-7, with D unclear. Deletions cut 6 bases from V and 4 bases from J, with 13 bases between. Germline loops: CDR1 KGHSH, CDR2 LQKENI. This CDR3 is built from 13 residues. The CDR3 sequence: CASSGLSDYEQYF. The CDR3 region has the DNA TGTGCCAGCTCCGGATTGTCGGATTACGAGCAGTACTTC.

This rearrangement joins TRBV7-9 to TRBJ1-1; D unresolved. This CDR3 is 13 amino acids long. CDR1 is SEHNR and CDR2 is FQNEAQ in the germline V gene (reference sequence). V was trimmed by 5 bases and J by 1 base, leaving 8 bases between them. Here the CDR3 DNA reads TGTGCCAGCAGCACCGTGGGGAACACTGAAGCTTTCTTT. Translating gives CASSTVGNTEAFF.